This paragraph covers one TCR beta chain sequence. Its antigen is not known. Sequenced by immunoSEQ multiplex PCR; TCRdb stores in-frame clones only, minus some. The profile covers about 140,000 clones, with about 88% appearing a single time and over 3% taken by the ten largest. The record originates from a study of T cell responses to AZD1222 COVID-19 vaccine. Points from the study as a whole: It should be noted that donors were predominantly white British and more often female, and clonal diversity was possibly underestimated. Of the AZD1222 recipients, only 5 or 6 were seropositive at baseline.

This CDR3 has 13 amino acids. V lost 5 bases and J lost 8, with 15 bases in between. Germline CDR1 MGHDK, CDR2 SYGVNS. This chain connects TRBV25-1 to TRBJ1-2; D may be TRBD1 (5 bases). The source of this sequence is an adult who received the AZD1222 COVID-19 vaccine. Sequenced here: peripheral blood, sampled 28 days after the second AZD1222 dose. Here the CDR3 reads CASSSGTTRGYTF. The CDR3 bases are TGTGCCAGCAGTTCCGGGACCACCAGGGGCTACACCTTC.